This T cell receptor beta chain was documented in a study of blood T cell repertoires in COVID-19 (dated by TCRdb to about 2020). The study in broad terms: The collaborator samples originated in the United States, Italy and Spain and spanned the acute and convalescent phases of COVID-19. The prospective study material was composed of cDNA or gDNA derived from T cells, B-cell-depleted T cells, or PBMCs. Deeply sampled blood TCRbeta repertoires from subjects exposed to, actively infected with, or recovered from COVID-19 were included in the dataset. A freely available public database, intended as a resource for researchers studying the immune response to SARS-CoV-2, is where the repertoires were released. Samples came from the ongoing ImmuneRACE study (first 160 participants) plus 1,254 subjects from 6 global collaborators. The sample metadata nearly always contained a de-identified subject ID, COVID-19 status, age in years and sex. HLA class I and class II types, where available, came from metadata supplied by the sample provider rather than from assay-based typing. Overall study outcomes, separate from this receptor: The quantity of clinical and demographic metadata differed by source and by participant and was supplied without curation.

The CDR3 covers 15 residues, taking in both the cysteine and the phenylalanine. Only CDR3 DNA remains: 45 bases, in frame from the first base. Unmatched junction bases come to 4, with V trimmed by 3 bases and J by 4 bases. CDR1 is given as SGDLS and CDR2 as YYNGEE, both from the germline V gene. Remarks on this clone: Its antigen specificity is not known. No clone much larger than this one lies a single base away; base qualities are absent.

TCRbeta CDR3 regions were amplified from genomic DNA using the immunoSEQ Assay, a bias-controlled multiplex PCR. Processing in the source paper ran as follows. The number of nucleated cells in each sample was estimated by amplification of reference gene primers within the assay. To quantify the absolute abundance of each unique TCRbeta CDR3 rearrangement, sequence reads were collapsed and filtered. Productive Simpson clonality was computed per sample as the square root of Simpson's diversity index over productive rearrangements. The immuneACCESS repertoire file appears here via TCRdb, limited to in-frame rearrangements. These files lack a portion of the clones; in checked studies, under half of the deficit traces to unresolved V genes, and the cause of the others is not known. V and J calls and clone size are those listed in that table; D and trimming were worked out from the DNA. A total of around 30,000 clones appear in this sample, more than 90% of them only once. The top ten hold 7.5% to 9% of the sample.

Whole blood was collected in K2EDTA tubes by collaborating institutions according to the institutions' own protocols. For TCRbeta analysis, collaborators shipped samples as frozen whole blood, isolated PBMCs, or DNA extracted from either of those sample types. The material sequenced was peripheral blood. The clonotype comes from a man between 65 and 85 years old with active or convalescent COVID-19. The chain couples TRBV9 to TRBJ2-5, with 12 bases matching TRBD2. The CDR3 region has the sequence CASSGGTSGPETQYF. The DNA sequence is as follows: TGTGCCAGCAGCGGGGGGACTAGCGGGCCAGAGACCCAGTACTTC. The CDR3 plus the reference TRBV9 and TRBJ2-5 genes for the other parts give the full variable domain: DSGVTQTPKHLITATGQRVTLRCSPRSGDLSVYWYQQSLDQGLQFLIQYYNGEERAKGNILERFSAQQFPDLHSELNLSSLELGDSALYFCASSGGTSGPETQYFGPGTRLLVL.